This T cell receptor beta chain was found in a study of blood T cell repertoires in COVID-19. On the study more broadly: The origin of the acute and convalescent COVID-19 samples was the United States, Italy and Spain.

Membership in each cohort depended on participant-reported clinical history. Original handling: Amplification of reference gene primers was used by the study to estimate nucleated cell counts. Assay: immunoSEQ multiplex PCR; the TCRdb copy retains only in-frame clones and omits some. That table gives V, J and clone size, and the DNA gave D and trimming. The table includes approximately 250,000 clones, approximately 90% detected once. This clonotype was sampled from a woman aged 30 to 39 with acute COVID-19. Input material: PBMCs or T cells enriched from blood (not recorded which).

DNA of the CDR3: TGTGCCAGCAGCCAAGATACTATGACAGGGTTTACTTCACCCCTCCACTTT. This codes for CASSQDTMTGFTSPLHF. The gene calls are TRBV4-2 and TRBJ1-6; 7 bases align to TRBD1. Germline trimming cut 0 bases from V and 9 bases from J; bases unmatched to any gene: 11. CDR1 and CDR2 from the germline V gene are LGHNA and YNFKEQ. This CDR3 comprises 17 residues.